This T cell receptor (beta chain) was sequenced for a study of technical replicates of blood from a few donors. Germline lookup yields CDR1 LGHNA and CDR2 YSLEER. CDR3 length equals 15 residues. The germline V and J ends were trimmed by 1 base and 1 base, with 11 bases remaining between them. Clones were sequenced by immunoSEQ multiplex PCR, and TCRdb holds only the in-frame ones, with some missing. The top ten hold less than 5.5% of the sample, which has 60,000 or so clones, around 87% seen once. The sequencing input was PBMCs. The TCR sequence derives from a human donor in good health. Some clones in this sample may be carry-over from other donors' samples. The chain has TRBV4-3 and TRBJ2-7; D gene unclear. CDR3 nucleotides: TGCGCCAGCAGCCAAGTGCAGGCGAGTTCCTACGAGCAGTACTTC. It specifies CASSQVQASSYEQYF.